This entry concerns a single TCR beta chain. The data are from a study of blood T cell repertoires in COVID-19. On the study more broadly: There were acute and convalescent COVID-19 samples, and they came from the United States, Italy and Spain. T cells, B-cell-depleted T cells, or PBMCs provided the cDNA or gDNA that served as material.

Original methodology: Amplified reference gene primers provided the basis for estimating nucleated cell counts. The table came from immunoSEQ multiplex PCR; TCRdb's copy has only in-frame clones and leaves some out. V and J calls plus clone size are reproduced from that table; the DNA served to infer D and trimming. This sample has some 190,000 clones; approximately 90% occur once, and the top ten carry approximately 4.5%. The source material was peripheral blood. The source is a human donor in a cohort sampled during active COVID-19.

CDR3 in amino acids: CASSKALEERGGREQFF. CDR3 sequence (DNA): TGTGCCAGCAGCAAAGCGCTAGAGGAGCGGGGGGGCCGGGAGCAGTTCTTC. The rearrangement links TRBV21-1 to TRBJ2-1; TRBD2, the table's D call, was not compared with the DNA. TRBV21-1 is marked as a pseudogene. This CDR3 comprises 17 residues.